A single sample is the source of the 27 T cell receptor beta chains below, sequenced in a study of CD8+ T cells in alopecia areata. Noted treatment: oral pan-JAK inhibitor, 5-10 mg twice daily. RNA, once extracted, was reverse transcribed into cDNA for use as the sequencing template. The table came from immunoSEQ multiplex PCR; TCRdb's copy has only in-frame clones and leaves some out. The sample contains 80,000 to 100,000 clones, 44% of which appear only once. The material sequenced was CD8+ T cells sorted from blood, taken at week 24, from a patient treated with tofacitinib. These receptors were collected from a human donor with alopecia areata.

This chain uses TRBV6-5 with TRBJ1-5, with TRBD1 identical over 8 bases. The V gene end was trimmed by 6 bases and the J gene end by 5 bases; junction bases not matched to a gene: 9. Looked up from germline, CDR1 is MNHEY and CDR2 is SVGAGI. The CDR3 spans 15 residues. The CDR3 coding sequence is TGTGCCAGCAGCTCGACAGGGGATCTGGATCAGCCCCAGCATTTT. As protein: CASSSTGDLDQPQHF.

V usage is TRBV29-1 and J usage is TRBJ1-2; no definite D call. The CDR3 is 16 residues long. Germline lookup yields CDR1 SQVTM and CDR2 ANQGSEA. Trimming took 0 bases from V and 2 from J, leaving 16 bases between them. The CDR3 is CSVEEKPNELNYGYTF. CDR3 sequence (DNA): TGCAGCGTTGAAGAGAAGCCAAACGAACTAAACTATGGCTACACCTTC.

The genes are TRBV29-1 and TRBJ2-2; D possibly matches TRBD1 or TRBD2 (5 bases each). The CDR3 extends over 17 amino acids. Looked up from germline, CDR1 is SQVTM and CDR2 is ANQGSEA. Trimming took off 6 bases at V and 0 bases at J, with 20 bases between the two ends. CDR3 region: CSVAGAGRAANTGELFF. CDR3 bases: TGCAGCGTGGCTGGGGCAGGGCGGGCCGCGAACACCGGGGAGCTGTTTTTT.

There are a few counts of this clone. The chain has TRBV6-6 and TRBJ2-1; D unresolved. In germline, CDR1 is MNHNY, CDR2 SVGAGI (reference sequence). The V and J ends lost 8 bases and 8 bases respectively, with 4 bases between them. CDR3 length: 9 residues. The CDR3 coding sequence is TGTGCCAGCGGCCATGAGCAGTTCTTC. Its translation: CASGHEQFF.

This clone was recorded only once. This rearrangement joins TRBV9 to TRBJ2-3; D is unclear. Per germline, CDR1 SGDLS and CDR2 YYNGEE. The V end was cut by 0 bases, the J end by 3 bases, with 11 bases between. CDR3 length: 15 amino acids. In nucleotides, the CDR3 is TGTGCCAGCAGCGTAGGGGCATACGGGACAGATACGCAGTATTTT. This sequence encodes CASSVGAYGTDTQYF.

This clone was detected a few times. The rearrangement uses TRBV29-1 and TRBJ2-7, with D perhaps TRBD1 (5 bases). CDR1 is SQVTM and CDR2 is ANQGSEA in the germline V gene. The CDR3 has 17 residues. The V and J ends lost 3 bases and 5 bases respectively, with 26 bases between them. For the CDR3, the DNA is TGCAGCGTTGACGCTGACACAGGACGAGTGGGTCTGCACGAGCAGTACTTC. It specifies CSVDADTGRVGLHEQYF.

This clone has at least ten counts. CDR3 loop: CASTVGGSLSYNEQFF. The CDR3 bases are TGTGCCAGCACGGTAGGAGGGAGCCTCTCCTACAATGAGCAGTTCTTC. The chain recombines TRBV25-1 with TRBJ2-1; tentative D call: TRBD2 (6 bases). CDR1 is MGHDK, CDR2 SYGVNS, per germline. Trimming stripped 7 bases from V and 0 bases from J, with 16 bases between. The CDR3 consists of 16 residues.

This chain joins TRBV6-5 and TRBJ1-1; 10 bases agree with TRBD1. Looked up from germline, CDR1 is MNHEY and CDR2 is SVGAGI. This CDR3 spans 13 amino acids. The ends lost 6 bases at V and 10 bases at J; junction bases unmatched: 8. The CDR3 here is CASSSGQGQGAFF. In nucleotides, the CDR3 is TGTGCCAGCAGCTCGGGACAGGGGCAAGGAGCTTTCTTT.

V usage is TRBV27 and J usage is TRBJ2-3; 11 bases match TRBD1. Losses at the gene ends were 8 bases for V and 5 bases for J; bases not matched to a gene: 9. The CDR3 runs 15 residues. Germline CDR1 and CDR2: MNHEY and SMNVEV (reference sequence). The CDR3 DNA is TGTGCCAGCGGGTACAGGACAGGGGGCATAGATACGCAGTATTTT. Translation: CASGYRTGGIDTQYF.

J is TRBJ2-2 and V is TRBV4-2; TRBD2 matches at 14 bases. This CDR3 has 17 residues. V lost 4 bases, J lost 6 bases, and 7 bases stayed unmatched. Looked up from germline, CDR1 is LGHNA and CDR2 is YNFKEQ. The CDR3: CASSPPGLAGVAGELFF. DNA of the CDR3: TGTGCCAGCAGCCCCCCGGGACTAGCGGGAGTGGCCGGGGAGCTGTTTTTT.

V is TRBV6-5 and J is TRBJ1-5, with D possibly being TRBD1 (5 bases). The CDR3 has 14 amino acids. CDR1 is MNHEY, CDR2 SVGAGI, per germline. Between the trimmed V and J ends, which lost 2 bases and 4 bases, there was a span of 9 bases. CDR3 protein: CASSYRGGNQPQHF. CDR3 DNA: TGTGCCAGCAGTTACCGGGGGGGTAATCAGCCCCAGCATTTT.

This clone appeared a few times. V usage is TRBV30 and J usage is TRBJ2-2; D perhaps matches TRBD2 (6 bases). Germline-derived CDR1 and CDR2 are GTSNPN and SVGIG (reference sequence). This CDR3 is built from 15 residues. V shed 3 bases and J shed 0 bases, with 11 bases lying between them. Here the CDR3 DNA reads TGTGCCTGGAGCGGAGGGACCGCGAACACCGGGGAGCTGTTTTTT. As protein: CAWSGGTANTGELFF.

This clone appeared a few times. V and J are TRBV7-9 and TRBJ2-2; D is unclear. Germline values: CDR1 SEHNR, CDR2 FQNEAQ (reference sequence). The CDR3 runs 15 residues. V lost 5 bases, J lost 1 base, and 11 bases lay in between. This CDR3 is CASSTLVVNTGELFF. CDR3 DNA: TGTGCCAGCAGCACGCTGGTTGTGAACACCGGGGAGCTGTTTTTT.

The CDR3 DNA is TGTGCCAGCAGCCTGAGCGGGAGCCTCACCGGGGAGCTGTTTTTT. Protein sequence: CASSLSGSLTGELFF. This rearrangement joins TRBV5-6 to TRBJ2-2; the match to TRBD2 covers 8 bases. CDR1 and CDR2 from the germline V gene are SGHDT and YYEEEE. The CDR3 length is 15 residues. J gave up 4 bases and V 4 bases, and 6 bases lay outside the gene matches.

A remark on this clone: The same CDR3 also results from other DNA sequences found in this sample. Written as DNA, the CDR3 is TGTGCCAGCAGCGTCGGGAGCTCCTACGAGCAGTACTTC. Its protein product is CASSVGSSYEQYF. V usage is TRBV9 and J usage is TRBJ2-7; tentatively, D is TRBD2 (6 bases). V was trimmed by 2 bases and J by 0 bases, leaving 6 bases between them. The CDR3 has 13 residues. Germline V lookup: CDR1 SGDLS, CDR2 YYNGEE.

J is TRBJ2-7 and V is TRBV4-3; D is perhaps TRBD1 (6 bases). The CDR3 length is 16 residues. V lost 5 bases and J lost 7, with 24 bases in between. Germline V gene data show CDR1 as LGHNA and CDR2 as YSLEER. The CDR3 protein is CASSSDWGQGAGEQYF. The CDR3 DNA is TGCGCCAGCAGCTCCGATTGGGGGCAGGGAGCTGGGGAGCAGTACTTC.

This clone was counted a few times. The chain employs TRBV5-1 and TRBJ2-1, with a possible D match to TRBD1 (5 bases). With 5 bases removed from V and 4 bases from J, the gap between germline ends came to 10 bases. Germline values: CDR1 SGHRS, CDR2 YFSETQ. The CDR3 has 13 residues. CDR3 sequence: CASREAGYNEQFF. The CDR3 bases are TGCGCCAGCAGAGAAGCAGGGTACAATGAGCAGTTCTTC. Full variable domain (rest looked up from reference TRBV5-1 and TRBJ2-1): KAGVTQTPRYLIKTRGQQVTLSCSPISGHRSVSWYQQTPGQGLQFLFEYFSETQRNKGNFPGRFSGRQFSNSRSEMNVSTLELGDSALYLCASREAGYNEQFFGPGTRLTVL.

The chain combines TRBV6-1 with TRBJ1-1; tentative D call: TRBD1 (5 bases). Germline-derived CDR1 and CDR2 are MNHNS and SASEGT. The CDR3 runs to 13 residues. The V gene lost 5 bases and the J gene lost 4 bases, with 11 bases spanning the gap. The DNA for the CDR3 is TGTGCCAGCAGTCCAGGGTGGGGCACTGAAGCTTTCTTT. The encoded protein is CASSPGWGTEAFF.

This clone was seen only a few times. The chain uses TRBV7-9 and TRBJ1-4; D is unresolved. Trimming shortened V by 4 bases and J by 5 bases, and 8 bases separated the two germline ends. Germline values: CDR1 SEHNR, CDR2 FQNEAQ (reference sequence). The CDR3 totals 13 residues. The CDR3: CASSSGPNEKLFF. For the CDR3, the DNA is TGTGCCAGCAGCTCAGGACCCAATGAAAAACTGTTTTTT.

The chain has TRBV4-3 and TRBJ2-7; a possible D gene is TRBD2 (6 bases). Trimming cost V 0 bases and J 0 bases, with 12 bases left between them. The CDR3 spans 16 residues. Germline lookup yields CDR1 LGHNA and CDR2 YSLEER. The CDR3 DNA follows: TGCGCCAGCAGCCAAGACTCGGCTAGCGCCTCCTACGAGCAGTACTTC. Translation gives CASSQDSASASYEQYF.

This clone turned up a few times. The gene calls are TRBV9 and TRBJ2-3; either TRBD1 or TRBD2 may supply D (5 bases each). This CDR3 has 15 residues. V was cut by 2 bases and J by 5 bases, with 15 bases left in between. Looked up from germline, CDR1 is SGDLS and CDR2 is YYNGEE. In DNA form, the CDR3 reads TGTGCCAGCAGCGTCCGGGACCTGAGTAGAGATACGCAGTATTTT. This codes for CASSVRDLSRDTQYF. Full variable domain (rest looked up from reference TRBV9 and TRBJ2-3): DSGVTQTPKHLITATGQRVTLRCSPRSGDLSVYWYQQSLDQGLQFLIQYYNGEERAKGNILERFSAQQFPDLHSELNLSSLELGDSALYFCASSVRDLSRDTQYFGPGTRLTVL.

This rearrangement joins TRBV9 to TRBJ2-1, with 12 bases aligning to TRBD2. The CDR3 is made up of 17 amino acids. From germline, CDR1 is SGDLS and CDR2 YYNGEE. V trimming: 3 bases; J trimming: 4 bases; junction bases outside the gene matches: 8. The CDR3 region has the DNA TGTGCCAGCAGCGAGTCGACTAGCGGGGGTGTATACAATGAGCAGTTCTTC. Its protein is CASSESTSGGVYNEQFF.

V and J are TRBV29-1 and TRBJ1-2, with TRBD1 matching 9 bases. Per the germline V gene, CDR1 is SQVTM and CDR2 is ANQGSEA. V lost 5 bases to trimming and J lost 0 bases; unmatched junction nucleotides: 1. This CDR3 comprises 13 residues. The CDR3 loop is CSVTGGANYGYTF. Written as DNA, the CDR3 is TGCAGCGTTACAGGGGGCGCTAACTATGGCTACACCTTC.

This clone was counted only a few times. The chain joins TRBV7-9 to TRBJ1-2; D gene ambiguous. Trimming removed 3 bases at V and 11 bases at J, with 13 bases between. The CDR3 totals 12 residues. Per the germline V gene, CDR1 is SEHNR and CDR2 is FQNEAQ (reference sequence). CDR3: CASSFSGSGYTF. In DNA, the CDR3 is TGTGCCAGCAGCTTTAGTGGATCGGGATACACCTTC.

The chain uses TRBV5-1 and TRBJ2-7, with D possibly being TRBD1 or TRBD2 (5 bases each). V was pared by 0 bases and J by 5 bases, with 9 bases between. Germline CDR1 is SGHRS and CDR2 is YFSETQ. The length of the CDR3 is 13 residues. The CDR3 reads CASSLARGDEQYF. In nucleotides, the CDR3 is TGCGCCAGCAGCTTGGCCCGAGGGGACGAGCAGTACTTC.

The chain joins TRBV7-9 to TRBJ1-1; D is unresolved. V lost 2 bases and J lost 8, with 3 bases in between. This CDR3 region has 10 residues. Germline lookup yields CDR1 SEHNR and CDR2 FQNEAQ (reference sequence). Here the CDR3 reads CASSLSEAFF. The CDR3 bases are TGTGCCAGCAGCTTATCAGAAGCTTTCTTT. The complete variable domain, with remaining parts taken from reference TRBV7-9 and TRBJ1-1, reads DTGVSQNPRHKITKRGQNVTFRCDPISEHNRLYWYRQTLGQGPEFLTYFQNEAQLEKSRLLSDRFSAERPKGSFSTLEIQRTEQGDSAMYLCASSLSEAFFGQGTRLTVV.

In this sample, this clone turned up once. This rearrangement joins TRBV11-2 to TRBJ2-1; either TRBD1 or TRBD2 may fit D (5 bases each). V shed 5 bases and J shed 6 bases, with 14 bases lying between them. CDR1 and CDR2 (germline): SGHAT, FQNNGV. This CDR3 spans 14 amino acids. CDR3 sequence: CASSLGRLGNEQFF. The DNA for the CDR3 is TGTGCCAGCAGCCTGGGACGGCTTGGCAATGAGCAGTTCTTC.